These 11 T cell receptor beta chains came from one sample sequenced in a study of blood T cells in healthy people across ages. Next came a second PCR, run for about 6 to 11 cycles, which used a sample-barcoded 5' primer along with a J-beta primer mix. TCRdb re-derived calls from the 5' RACE reads in MiXCR, one entry per CDR3 protein. The sample includes roughly 640,000 distinct CDR3 sequences, roughly 30% of them seen just once. The sample consisted of blood. The receptors shown here come from a woman of 80 years or more in good health.

For the CDR3, the DNA is TGTGCCAGCAGCTTATATCGCTACGAGCAGTACTTC. Protein product: CASSLYRYEQYF. The chain recombines TRBV7-2 with TRBJ2-7; D gene ambiguous. There are 12 residues in the CDR3. The germline CDR1 and CDR2 sequences are SGHTA and FQGNSA. Trimming took 2 bases from V and 3 from J, leaving 5 bases between them.

This chain connects TRBV18 to TRBJ2-1, with no clear D. V was clipped by 6 bases and J by 0 bases, with 15 bases between them. The length of the CDR3 is 16 residues. Germline values: CDR1 KGHSH, CDR2 LQKENI. In nucleotides, the CDR3 is TGTGCCAGCTCTCCTCGAGTTCTGTCCTCCTACAATGAGCAGTTCTTC. It encodes CASSPRVLSSYNEQFF.

The chain employs TRBV30 and TRBJ1-4, with TRBD1 matching over 7 bases. This CDR3 region has 16 residues. The V and J ends lost 5 bases and 3 bases, in that order; junction bases with no gene match: 12. Germline-derived CDR1 and CDR2 are GTSNPN and SVGIG (reference sequence). The CDR3, as DNA: TGTGCCTGGGGTAATCCGGAGGGGGCGGCTAATGAAAAACTGTTTTTT. Translation gives CAWGNPEGAANEKLFF.

This clonotype was seen at least ten times. The V and J genes are TRBV6-5 and TRBJ2-4, with TRBD1 matching 8 bases. V lost 6 bases to trimming and J lost 1 base; unmatched junction nucleotides: 17. The CDR3 runs 19 residues. Germline CDR1 is MNHEY and CDR2 is SVGAGI. The CDR3 is CASSYGGRTGPGAKNIQYF. The CDR3, as DNA: TGTGCCAGCAGCTATGGGGGGCGGACAGGGCCAGGGGCCAAAAACATTCAGTACTTC.

In DNA, the CDR3 is TGTGCCACCAGCAGAGATGGGGGGGGGGCCTACGAGCAGTACTTC. Translating it yields CATSRDGGGAYEQYF. The gene calls are TRBV15 and TRBJ2-7, with 7 bases that match TRBD2. The germline V gene has CDR1 LNHNV and CDR2 YYDKDF (reference sequence). CDR3 length equals 15 residues. V was pared by 0 bases and J by 2 bases, with 4 bases of the junction left unmatched.

There are a few counts of this clonotype. The rearrangement links TRBV28 to TRBJ1-4; D uncertain. The CDR3 runs to 14 residues. Germline V CDR1 and CDR2: MDHEN, SYDVKM. V lost 5 bases, J lost 0 bases, and 7 bases lay in between. The CDR3 here is CASSARTTNEKLFF. The DNA for the CDR3 is TGTGCCAGCAGTGCTCGCACAACTAATGAAAAACTGTTTTTT.

This clonotype was counted between two and nine times. A read error may explain this, as a much larger clone is one base away. The CDR3 loop reads CASSWTGLADTQYF. CDR3 coding DNA: TGTGCCAGCAGTTGGACGGGGCTCGCAGATACGCAGTATTTT. The chain joins TRBV7-3 to TRBJ2-3; tentatively, D is TRBD1 or TRBD2 (5 bases each). The CDR3 has 14 amino acids. The V gene lost 6 bases and the J gene lost 4 bases, with 14 bases spanning the gap. CDR1 and CDR2 (germline): SGHTA, FQGTGA.

This clonotype showed up many times. The V and J genes are TRBV19 and TRBJ2-3; TRBD2 is a possible D gene (6 bases). CDR1 LNHDA and CDR2 SQIVND come from the germline V gene (reference sequence). CDR3 length: 14 residues. The ends were cut back, 3 bases at V and 2 bases at J, with 9 bases in the middle. CDR3: CASSMGLPTDTQYF. CDR3 DNA: TGTGCCAGTAGTATGGGACTGCCCACAGATACGCAGTATTTT.

The rearrangement links TRBV20-1 to TRBJ2-1; D perhaps matches TRBD2 (5 bases). This CDR3 is built from 14 residues. Trimming pared 1 base from V and 3 bases from J, leaving 10 bases between. In germline, CDR1 is DFQATT, CDR2 SNEGSKA (reference sequence). The CDR3 region is CSARVGRVYNEQFF. The CDR3 nucleotides are TGCAGTGCTAGAGTCGGGCGGGTCTACAATGAGCAGTTCTTC.

The gene calls are TRBV2 and TRBJ2-1; maybe TRBD1 (6 bases). The CDR3 has 11 residues. The V gene lost 3 bases and the J gene lost 10 bases, with 7 bases spanning the gap. The germline V gene has CDR1 SNHLY and CDR2 FYNNEI. CDR3 protein: CASSETGEQFF. DNA for the CDR3: TGTGCCAGCAGTGAGACAGGCGAGCAGTTCTTC. The full variable domain, rest sourced from reference TRBV2 and TRBJ2-1, is EPEVTQTPSHQVTQMGQEVILRCVPISNHLYFYWYRQILGQKVEFLVSFYNNEISEKSEIFDDQFSVERPDGSNFTLKIRSTKLEDSAMYFCASSETGEQFFGPGTRLTVL.

The J gene is TRBJ2-3, the V gene TRBV6-6; D is unclear. The V end lost 6 bases, the J end lost 6 bases, and 10 bases lay between the germline ends. The CDR3 sequence is 12 residues long. CDR1 and CDR2 (germline): MNHNY, SVGAGI (reference sequence). CDR3 nucleotides: TGTGCCAGCAGCCCTAATGTTGATACGCAGTATTTT. Protein: CASSPNVDTQYF.